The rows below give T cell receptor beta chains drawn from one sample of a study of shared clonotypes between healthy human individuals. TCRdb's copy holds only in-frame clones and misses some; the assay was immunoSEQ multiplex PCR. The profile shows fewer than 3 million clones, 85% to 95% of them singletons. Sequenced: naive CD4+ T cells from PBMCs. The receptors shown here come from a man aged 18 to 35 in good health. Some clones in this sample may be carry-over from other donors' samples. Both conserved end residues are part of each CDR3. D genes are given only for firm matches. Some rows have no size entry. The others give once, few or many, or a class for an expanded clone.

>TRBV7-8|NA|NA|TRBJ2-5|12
TGTGCCAGCAGCTTCGTCAGAGAGACCCAGTACTTC
CASSFVRETQYF
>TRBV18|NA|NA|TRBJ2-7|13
TGTGCCAGCTCACCAACAGGGTTAAACGAGCAGTACTTC
CASSPTGLNEQYF
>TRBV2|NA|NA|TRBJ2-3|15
TGTGCCAGCAGTGAAATCCGGAGCGCCGCAGATACGCAGTATTTT
CASSEIRSAADTQYF
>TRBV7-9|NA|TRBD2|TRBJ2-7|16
TGTGCCAGCAGCTTACTGGCTAGCGGGAACTACTACGAGCAGTACTTC
CASSLLASGNYYEQYF
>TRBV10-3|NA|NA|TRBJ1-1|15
TGTGCCATCAGTGTCGGGGGGCGCGGGAACACTGAAGCTTTCTTT
CAISVGGRGNTEAFF
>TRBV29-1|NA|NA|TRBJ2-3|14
TGCAGCGTTGGAGGTCACGGGGGCACAGATACGCAGTATTTT
CSVGGHGGTDTQYF
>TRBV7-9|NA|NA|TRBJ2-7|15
TGTGCCAGCAGCTTAGGCGGATCCGTGGCCTACGAGCAGTACTTC
CASSLGGSVAYEQYF
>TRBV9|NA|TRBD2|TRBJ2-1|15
TGTGCCAGCAGCGTAGGGCGGGAGCTTTACAATGAGCAGTTCTTC
CASSVGRELYNEQFF
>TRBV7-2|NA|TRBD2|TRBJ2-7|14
TGTGCCAGCAGCTTAGATTGGACTAGCGGGGAGCAGTACTTC
CASSLDWTSGEQYF
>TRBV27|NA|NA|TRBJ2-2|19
TGTGCCAGCAGTTTAACCCCCCCCCGATTAGCGCGGTCGTCCGGGGAGCTGTTTTTT
CASSLTPPRLARSSGELFF
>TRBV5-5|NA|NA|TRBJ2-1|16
TGTGCCAGCAGCTTGGTGCGTCAGCGCATATACAATGAGCAGTTCTTC
CASSLVRQRIYNEQFF
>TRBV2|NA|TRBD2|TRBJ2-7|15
TGTGCCAGCACGGCGGGACTAGCTTTCGCCTACGAGCAGTACTTC
CASTAGLAFAYEQYF
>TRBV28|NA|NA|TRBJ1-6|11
TGTGCCAGCAGGGACGGACTTACCCTCCACTTT
CASRDGLTLHF
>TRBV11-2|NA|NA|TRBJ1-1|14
TGTGCCAGCAGCCGGGACACACCTAACACTGAAGCTTTCTTT
CASSRDTPNTEAFF
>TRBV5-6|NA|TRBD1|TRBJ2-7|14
TGTGCCAGCAGCGTACCGGGACAGACCTACGAGCAGTACTTC
CASSVPGQTYEQYF
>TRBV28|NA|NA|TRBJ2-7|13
TGTGCCAGCAGTTTCGGACTCCTTTACGAGCAGTACTTC
CASSFGLLYEQYF
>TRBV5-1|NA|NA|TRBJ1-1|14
TGCGCCAGCAGCCCCGGGGCCCTGGGGACTGAAGCTTTCTTT
CASSPGALGTEAFF
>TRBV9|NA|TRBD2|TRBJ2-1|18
TGTGCCAGCAGCGCCCGTTTGACCGGGACTAGCGCCTACAATGAGCAGTTCTTC
CASSARLTGTSAYNEQFF
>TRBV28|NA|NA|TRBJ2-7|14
TGTGCCAGCTGGCCCGGGCAGGAAACCTACGAGCAGTACTTC
CASWPGQETYEQYF
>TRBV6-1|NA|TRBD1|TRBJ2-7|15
TGTGCCAGCAGTAGGGCAACAGGGGGCACCTACGAGCAGTACTTC
CASSRATGGTYEQYF
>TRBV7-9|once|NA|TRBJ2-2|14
TGTGCCAGCAGCTTAGCGGGAGGTATCGGGGAGCTGTTTTTT
CASSLAGGIGELFF